Here is one TCR beta chain with its context. What it binds is unknown. With 5 bases clipped from V and 8 bases from J, the junction kept 12 bases outside the gene matches. This CDR3 region has 15 residues. Germline values: CDR1 PRHDT, CDR2 FYEKMQ (reference sequence). TCRdb independently ran MiXCR on the reads; one entry per CDR3 protein. The sample holds around 34,000 distinct CDR3 sequences, about 48% seen once. This sample is drawn from a study of T cell repertoires in cytomegalovirus infection. Study information: Public TCR beta signature analysis indicated the presence of both CMV infection and matching HLA type.

The sequencing used CD8+ T cells from cultured PBMCs, collected from culture after CMV antigen stimulation. V and J are TRBV13 and TRBJ2-1, with 7 nucleotides matching TRBD1. The source of this sequence is a human donor in good health (CMV status not recorded). Some clones in this sample may be carry-over from other donors' samples. In nucleotides, the CDR3 is TGTGCCAGCAGCCGCACAGGGGCCGGGGAGCATGAGCAGTTCTTC. This translates into CASSRTGAGEHEQFF.